The clone carrying this T cell receptor (beta chain) was picked up one time. This entry comes from a study of blood T cell repertoires in COVID-19. Some clones are missing from TCRdb's copy, which holds only in-frame ones; the method was immunoSEQ multiplex PCR. Here the sample spans about 220,000 clones, roughly nine tenths being singletons. The germline V gene encodes CDR1 SGHDN and CDR2 FVKESK. Trimming pared 3 bases from V and 5 bases from J, leaving 7 bases between. This CDR3 region has 13 residues. The chain is built from TRBV14 and TRBJ2-2; D is ambiguous. Material: PBMCs or T cells enriched from blood (not recorded which). The clonotype was recovered from a woman aged 18-29 years in a cohort exposed to, infected with or recovered from COVID-19 (not recorded which). The CDR3: CASSHGRTGELFF. The CDR3 bases are TGTGCCAGCAGCCATGGTCGGACCGGGGAGCTGTTTTTT.